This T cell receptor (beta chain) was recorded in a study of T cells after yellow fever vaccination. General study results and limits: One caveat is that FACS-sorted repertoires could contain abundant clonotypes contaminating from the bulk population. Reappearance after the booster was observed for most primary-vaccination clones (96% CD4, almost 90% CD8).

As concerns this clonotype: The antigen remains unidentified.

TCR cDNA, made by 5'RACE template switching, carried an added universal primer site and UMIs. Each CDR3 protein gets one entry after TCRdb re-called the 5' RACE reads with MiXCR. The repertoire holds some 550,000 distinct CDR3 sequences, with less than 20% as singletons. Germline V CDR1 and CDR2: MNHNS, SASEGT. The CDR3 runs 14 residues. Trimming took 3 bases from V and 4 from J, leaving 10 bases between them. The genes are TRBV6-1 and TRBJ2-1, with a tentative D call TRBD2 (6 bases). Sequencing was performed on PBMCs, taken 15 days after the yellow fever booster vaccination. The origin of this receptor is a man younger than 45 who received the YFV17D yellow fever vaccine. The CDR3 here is CASSDREPYNEQFF. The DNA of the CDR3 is TGTGCCAGCAGTGACCGGGAGCCGTACAATGAGCAGTTCTTC.